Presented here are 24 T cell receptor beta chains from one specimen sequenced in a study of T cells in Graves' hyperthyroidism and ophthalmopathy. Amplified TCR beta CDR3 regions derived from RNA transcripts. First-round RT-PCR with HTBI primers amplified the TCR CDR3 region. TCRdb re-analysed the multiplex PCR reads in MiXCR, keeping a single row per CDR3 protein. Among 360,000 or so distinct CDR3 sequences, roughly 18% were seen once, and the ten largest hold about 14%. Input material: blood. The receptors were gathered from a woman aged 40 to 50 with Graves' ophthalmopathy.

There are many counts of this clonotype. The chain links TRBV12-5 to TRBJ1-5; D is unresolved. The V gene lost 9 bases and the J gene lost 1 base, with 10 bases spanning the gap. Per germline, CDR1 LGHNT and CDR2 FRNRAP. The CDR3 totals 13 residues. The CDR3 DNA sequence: TGTGCTAGCAGAGAGGGAAGCAATCAGCCCCAGCATTTT. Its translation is CASREGSNQPQHF.

CDR3 in DNA: TGTGCCGCATACGGGGACCGGGACACCATTCGCGAGCAGTACTTC. This translates into CAAYGDRDTIREQYF. The chain combines TRBV6-1 with TRBJ2-7; D is perhaps TRBD1 (6 bases). Germline V lookup: CDR1 MNHNS, CDR2 SASEGT. The CDR3 is 15 residues long. V was pared by 11 bases and J by 6 bases, with 26 bases between.

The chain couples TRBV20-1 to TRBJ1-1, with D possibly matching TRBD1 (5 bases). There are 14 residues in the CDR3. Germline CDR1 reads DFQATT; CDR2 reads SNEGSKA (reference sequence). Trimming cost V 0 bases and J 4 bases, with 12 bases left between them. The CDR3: CSARDFGGVTEAFF. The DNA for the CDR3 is TGCAGTGCTAGAGACTTTGGGGGGGTCACTGAAGCTTTCTTT.

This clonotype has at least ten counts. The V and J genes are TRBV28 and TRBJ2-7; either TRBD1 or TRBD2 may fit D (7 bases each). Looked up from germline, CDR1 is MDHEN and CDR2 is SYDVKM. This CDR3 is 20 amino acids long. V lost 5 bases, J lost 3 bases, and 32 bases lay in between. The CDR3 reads CASSRDRVLVRASGNYEQYF. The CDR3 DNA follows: TGTGCCAGCAGTCGAGACAGGGTATTGGTTCGGGCTAGCGGCAACTACGAGCAGTACTTC.

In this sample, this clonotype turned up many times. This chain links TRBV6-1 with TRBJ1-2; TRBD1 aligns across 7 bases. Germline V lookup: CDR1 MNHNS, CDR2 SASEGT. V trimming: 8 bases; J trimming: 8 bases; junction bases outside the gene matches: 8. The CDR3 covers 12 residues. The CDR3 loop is CASRGQAGGYTF. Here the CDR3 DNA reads TGTGCCAGCCGAGGACAGGCCGGGGGCTACACCTTC.

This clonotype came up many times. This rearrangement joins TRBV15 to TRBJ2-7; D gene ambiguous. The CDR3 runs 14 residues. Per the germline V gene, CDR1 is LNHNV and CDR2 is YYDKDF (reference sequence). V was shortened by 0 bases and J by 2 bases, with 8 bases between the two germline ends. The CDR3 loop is CATSRELLTYEQYF. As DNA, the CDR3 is TGTGCCACCAGCAGAGAACTTTTAACCTACGAGCAGTACTTC.

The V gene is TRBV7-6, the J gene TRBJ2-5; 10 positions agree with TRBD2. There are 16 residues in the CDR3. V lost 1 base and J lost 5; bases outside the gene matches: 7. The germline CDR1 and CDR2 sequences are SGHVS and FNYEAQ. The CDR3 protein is CASSLEPSGSGETQYF. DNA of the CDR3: TGTGCCAGCAGCTTAGAACCTAGCGGGAGCGGGGAGACCCAGTACTTC.

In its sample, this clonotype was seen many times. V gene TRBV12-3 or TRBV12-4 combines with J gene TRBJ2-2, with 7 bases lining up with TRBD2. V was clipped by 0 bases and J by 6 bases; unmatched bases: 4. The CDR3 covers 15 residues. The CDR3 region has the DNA TGTGCCAGCAGTTTAGCGGAGGGAGGGTCCGGGGAGCTGTTTTTT. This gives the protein CASSLAEGGSGELFF.

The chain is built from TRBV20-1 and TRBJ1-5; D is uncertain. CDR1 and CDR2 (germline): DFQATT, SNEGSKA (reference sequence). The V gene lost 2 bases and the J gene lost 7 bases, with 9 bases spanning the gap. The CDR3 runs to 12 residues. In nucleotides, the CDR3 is TGCAGTGCTAGATGGGAGGGACAGCCCCAGCATTTT. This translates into CSARWEGQPQHF.

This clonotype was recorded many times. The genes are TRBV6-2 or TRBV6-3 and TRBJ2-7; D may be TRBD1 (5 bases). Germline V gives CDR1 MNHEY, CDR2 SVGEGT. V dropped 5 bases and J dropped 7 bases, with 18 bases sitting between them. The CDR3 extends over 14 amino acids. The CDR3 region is CASSKDTALVEQYF. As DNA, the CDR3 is TGTGCCAGCAGTAAGGACACGGCTCTGGTAGAGCAGTACTTC.

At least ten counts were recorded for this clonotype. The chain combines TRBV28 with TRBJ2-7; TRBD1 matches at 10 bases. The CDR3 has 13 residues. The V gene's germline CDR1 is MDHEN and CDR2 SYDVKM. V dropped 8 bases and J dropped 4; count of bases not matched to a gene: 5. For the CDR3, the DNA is TGTGCCAGCGGGGGGACAGGGGATTACGAGCAGTACTTC. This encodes CASGGTGDYEQYF.

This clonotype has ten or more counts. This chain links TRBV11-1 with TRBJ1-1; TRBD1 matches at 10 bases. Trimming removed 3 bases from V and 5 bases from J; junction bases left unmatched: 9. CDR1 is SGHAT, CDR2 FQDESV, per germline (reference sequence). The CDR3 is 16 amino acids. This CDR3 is CASSLSGQGLRTEAFF. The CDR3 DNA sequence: TGTGCCAGCAGCTTGTCGGGACAGGGGCTGAGAACTGAAGCTTTCTTT.

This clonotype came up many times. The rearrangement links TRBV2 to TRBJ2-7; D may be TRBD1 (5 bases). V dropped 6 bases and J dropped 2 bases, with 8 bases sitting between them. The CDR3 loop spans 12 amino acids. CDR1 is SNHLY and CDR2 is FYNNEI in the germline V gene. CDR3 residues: CASRTGPYEQYF. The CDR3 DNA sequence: TGTGCCAGCAGAACAGGCCCCTACGAGCAGTACTTC.

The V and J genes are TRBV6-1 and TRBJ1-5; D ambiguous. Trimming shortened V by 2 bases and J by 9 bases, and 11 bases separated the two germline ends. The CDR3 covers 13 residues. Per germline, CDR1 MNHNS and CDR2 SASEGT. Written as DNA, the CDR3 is TGTGCCAGCAGTGAACGGGAAATGGGGCCCCAGCATTTT. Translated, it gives CASSEREMGPQHF.

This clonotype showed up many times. This chain's CDR3 is CASRRAGEGTEAFF. In DNA, the CDR3 is TGTGCCAGTCGACGAGCGGGGGAGGGCACTGAAGCTTTCTTT. V gene TRBV25-1 combines with J gene TRBJ1-1, with D tentatively TRBD1 (5 bases). Germline V gives CDR1 MGHDK, CDR2 SYGVNS. V lost 9 bases to trimming and J lost 4 bases, with 18 bases between them. The CDR3 is 14 residues long.

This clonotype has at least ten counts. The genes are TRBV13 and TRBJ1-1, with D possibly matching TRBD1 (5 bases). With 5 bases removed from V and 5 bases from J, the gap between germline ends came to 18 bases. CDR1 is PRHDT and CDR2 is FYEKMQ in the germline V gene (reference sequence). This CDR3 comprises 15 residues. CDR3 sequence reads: CASSGAGAFGTEAFF. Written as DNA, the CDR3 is TGTGCCAGCAGCGGGGCCGGGGCCTTCGGTACTGAAGCTTTCTTT.

The CDR3, as DNA: TGTGCCAGCAGTACTAGCGGGGGAGATTACGAGCAGTACTTC. As protein: CASSTSGGDYEQYF. The V call is TRBV6-5, the J call TRBJ2-7; 11 nucleotides line up with TRBD2. Per germline, CDR1 MNHEY and CDR2 SVGAGI. There are 14 residues in the CDR3. J was trimmed by 4 bases and V by 5 bases; bases with no gene match: 4.

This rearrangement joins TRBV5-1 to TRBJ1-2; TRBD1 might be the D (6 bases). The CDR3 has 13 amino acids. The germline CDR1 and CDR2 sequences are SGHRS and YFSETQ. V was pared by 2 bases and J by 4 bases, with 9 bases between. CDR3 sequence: CASSFGTTYGYTF. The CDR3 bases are TGCGCCAGCAGCTTCGGGACAACCTATGGCTACACCTTC.

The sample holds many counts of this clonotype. The CDR3 bases are TGTGCCAGCAGCCGGGACAGGGGGGATTCTGGGGCCAACGTCCTGACTTTC. As protein: CASSRDRGDSGANVLTF. The chain links TRBV6-4 to TRBJ2-6; 11 bases match TRBD1. Germline CDR1 is MRHNA and CDR2 is SNTAGT. With V trimmed by 6 bases and J by 1 base, 5 bases remained unmatched. The CDR3 has 17 amino acids.

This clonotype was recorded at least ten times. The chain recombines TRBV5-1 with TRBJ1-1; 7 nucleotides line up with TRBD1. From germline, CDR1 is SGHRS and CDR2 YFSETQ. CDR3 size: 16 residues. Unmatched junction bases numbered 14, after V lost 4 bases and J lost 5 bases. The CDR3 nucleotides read TGCGCCAGCAGCGAGGCTATGACAGGGCGTCTTACTGAAGCTTTCTTT. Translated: CASSEAMTGRLTEAFF.

The CDR3 sequence: CASSPMGGGFDYEQYF. DNA for the CDR3: TGTGCCAGCAGTCCCATGGGGGGTGGGTTCGACTACGAGCAGTACTTC. This chain links TRBV28 with TRBJ2-7; possibly TRBD2 for D (6 bases). Trimming took off 5 bases at V and 3 bases at J, with 20 bases between the two ends. This CDR3 is built from 16 residues. CDR1 is MDHEN, CDR2 SYDVKM, per germline. Full variable domain (remainder filled in from reference TRBV28 and TRBJ2-7): DVKVTQSSRYLVKRTGEKVFLECVQDMDHENMFWYRQDPGLGLRLIYFSYDVKMKEKGDIPEGYSVSREKKERFSLILESASTNQTSMYLCASSPMGGGFDYEQYFGPGTRLTVT.

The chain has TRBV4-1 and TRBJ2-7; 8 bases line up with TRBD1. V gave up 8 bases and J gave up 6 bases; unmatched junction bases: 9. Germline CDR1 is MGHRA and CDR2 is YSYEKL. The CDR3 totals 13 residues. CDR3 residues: CASGDRHSGEQYF. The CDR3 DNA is TGCGCCAGCGGGGACAGGCACAGCGGCGAGCAGTACTTC.

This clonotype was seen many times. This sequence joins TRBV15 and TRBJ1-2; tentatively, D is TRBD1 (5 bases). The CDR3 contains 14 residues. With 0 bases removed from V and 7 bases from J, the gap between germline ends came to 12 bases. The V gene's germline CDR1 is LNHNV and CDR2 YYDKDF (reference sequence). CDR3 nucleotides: TGTGCCACCAGCAGAGATTTGGCAGGGACTGGCTACACCTTC. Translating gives CATSRDLAGTGYTF.

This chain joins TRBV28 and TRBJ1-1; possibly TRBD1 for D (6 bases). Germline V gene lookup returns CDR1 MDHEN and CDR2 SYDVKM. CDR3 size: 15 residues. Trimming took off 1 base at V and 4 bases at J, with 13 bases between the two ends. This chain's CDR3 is CASSLYQGLGTEAFF. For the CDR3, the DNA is TGTGCCAGCAGTTTATACCAGGGGCTGGGCACTGAAGCTTTCTTT.